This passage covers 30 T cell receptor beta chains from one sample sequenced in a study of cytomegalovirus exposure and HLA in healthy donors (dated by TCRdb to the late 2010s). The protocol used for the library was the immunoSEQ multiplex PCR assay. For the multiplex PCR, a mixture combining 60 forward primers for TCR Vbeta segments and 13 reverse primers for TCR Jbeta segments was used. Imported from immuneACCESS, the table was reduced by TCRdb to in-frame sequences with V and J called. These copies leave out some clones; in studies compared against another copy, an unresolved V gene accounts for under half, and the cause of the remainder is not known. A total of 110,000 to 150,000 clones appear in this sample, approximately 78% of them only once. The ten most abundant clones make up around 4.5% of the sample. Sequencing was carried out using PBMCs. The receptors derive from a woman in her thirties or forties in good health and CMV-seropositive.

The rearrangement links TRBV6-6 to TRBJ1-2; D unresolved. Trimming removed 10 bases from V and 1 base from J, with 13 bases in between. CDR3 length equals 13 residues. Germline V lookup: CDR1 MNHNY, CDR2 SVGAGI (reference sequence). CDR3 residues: CATNSNFNYGYTF. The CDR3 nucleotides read TGTGCCACCAACAGCAATTTTAACTATGGCTACACCTTC.

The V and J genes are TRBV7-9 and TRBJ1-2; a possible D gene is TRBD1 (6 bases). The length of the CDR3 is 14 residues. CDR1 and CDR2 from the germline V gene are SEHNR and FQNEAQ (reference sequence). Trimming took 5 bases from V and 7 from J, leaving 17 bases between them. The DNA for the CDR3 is TGTGCCAGCAGCCCAAGGGGGGGTTTCGGTGGCTACACCTTC. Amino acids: CASSPRGGFGGYTF.

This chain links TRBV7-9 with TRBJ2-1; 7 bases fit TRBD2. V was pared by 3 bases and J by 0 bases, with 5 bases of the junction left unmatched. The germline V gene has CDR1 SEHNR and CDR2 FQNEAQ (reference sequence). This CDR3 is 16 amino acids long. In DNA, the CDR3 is TGTGCCAGCAGCTTTTCGGGCGGGAGCTCCTACAATGAGCAGTTCTTC. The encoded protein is CASSFSGGSSYNEQFF.

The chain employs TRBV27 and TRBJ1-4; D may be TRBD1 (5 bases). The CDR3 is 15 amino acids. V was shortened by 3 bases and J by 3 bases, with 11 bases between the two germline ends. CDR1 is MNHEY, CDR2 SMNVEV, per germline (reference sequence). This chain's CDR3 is CASSFRRAPNEKLFF. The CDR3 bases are TGTGCCAGCAGTTTTCGCAGGGCCCCTAATGAAAAACTGTTTTTT.

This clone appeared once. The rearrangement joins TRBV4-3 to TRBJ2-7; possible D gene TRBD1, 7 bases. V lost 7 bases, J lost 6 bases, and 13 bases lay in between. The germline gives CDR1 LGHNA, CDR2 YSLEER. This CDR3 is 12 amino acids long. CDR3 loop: CASNRQGGEQYF. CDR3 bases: TGCGCCAGCAACCGGCAGGGGGGCGAGCAGTACTTC.

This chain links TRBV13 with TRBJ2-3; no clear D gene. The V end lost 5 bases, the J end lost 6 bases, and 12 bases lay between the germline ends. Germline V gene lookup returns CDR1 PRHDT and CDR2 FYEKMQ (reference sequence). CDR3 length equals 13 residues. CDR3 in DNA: TGTGCCAGCAGCCCCCCGGATAGCGATACGCAGTATTTT. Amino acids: CASSPPDSDTQYF.

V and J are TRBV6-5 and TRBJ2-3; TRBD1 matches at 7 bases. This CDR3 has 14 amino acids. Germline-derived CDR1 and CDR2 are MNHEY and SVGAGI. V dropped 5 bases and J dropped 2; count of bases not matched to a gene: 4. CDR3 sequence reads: CASSRGQATDTQYF. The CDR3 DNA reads TGTGCCAGCAGTAGAGGACAGGCCACAGATACGCAGTATTTT.

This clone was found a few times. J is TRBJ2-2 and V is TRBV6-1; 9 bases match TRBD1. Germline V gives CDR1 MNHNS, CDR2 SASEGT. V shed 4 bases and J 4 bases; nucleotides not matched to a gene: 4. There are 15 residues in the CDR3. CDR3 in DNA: TGTGCCAGCAGTGGGGGGACAGGGTTCACCGGGGAGCTGTTTTTT. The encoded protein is CASSGGTGFTGELFF.

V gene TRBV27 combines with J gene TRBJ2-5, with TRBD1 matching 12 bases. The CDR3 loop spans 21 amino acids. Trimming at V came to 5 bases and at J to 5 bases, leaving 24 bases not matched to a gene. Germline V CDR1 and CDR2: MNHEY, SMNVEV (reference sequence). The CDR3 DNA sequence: TGTGCCAGCAGTGTGGTTCGCCCGGGACAGGGGGCGTCGGGGGCCTTGGAGACCCAGTACTTC. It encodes CASSVVRPGQGASGALETQYF.

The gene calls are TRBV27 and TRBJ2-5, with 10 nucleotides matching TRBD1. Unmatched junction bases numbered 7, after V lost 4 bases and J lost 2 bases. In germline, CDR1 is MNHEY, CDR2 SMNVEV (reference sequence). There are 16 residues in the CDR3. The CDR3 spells CASSSPVGQGQETQYF. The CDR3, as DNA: TGTGCCAGCAGTTCCCCCGTGGGACAGGGGCAAGAGACCCAGTACTTC.

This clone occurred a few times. In nucleotides, the CDR3 is TGTGCCAGTGAGTCTTCAGGCCAAATGAACACTGAAGCTTTCTTT. Protein product: CASESSGQMNTEAFF. The chain employs TRBV19 and TRBJ1-1; D not resolved. The CDR3 length is 15 residues. Germline-derived CDR1 and CDR2 are LNHDA and SQIVND (reference sequence). Trimming took 8 bases from V and 0 from J, leaving 16 bases between them.

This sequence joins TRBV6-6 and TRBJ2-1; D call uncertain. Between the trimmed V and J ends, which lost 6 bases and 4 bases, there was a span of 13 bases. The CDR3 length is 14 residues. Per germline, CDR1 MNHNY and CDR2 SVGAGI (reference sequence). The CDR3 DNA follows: TGTGCCAGCAGCCACGTCGGCAGGTACAATGAGCAGTTCTTC. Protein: CASSHVGRYNEQFF.

The CDR3 region has the DNA TGTGCCAGCAGCCGTTTAGGACAGGCCCCAGCTAACTATGGCTACACCTTC. The encoded protein is CASSRLGQAPANYGYTF. The chain is built from TRBV5-6 and TRBJ1-2; 7 bases are a match to TRBD1. CDR3 length equals 17 residues. The V and J ends lost 4 bases and 0 bases, in that order; junction bases with no gene match: 12. The germline V gene encodes CDR1 SGHDT and CDR2 YYEEEE.

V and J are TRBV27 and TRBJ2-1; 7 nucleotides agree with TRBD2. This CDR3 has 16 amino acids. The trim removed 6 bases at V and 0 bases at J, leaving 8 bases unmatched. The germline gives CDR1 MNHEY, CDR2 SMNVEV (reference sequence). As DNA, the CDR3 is TGTGCCAGCAGGGACATGGGCGGGGGCTCCTACAATGAGCAGTTCTTC. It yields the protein CASRDMGGGSYNEQFF.

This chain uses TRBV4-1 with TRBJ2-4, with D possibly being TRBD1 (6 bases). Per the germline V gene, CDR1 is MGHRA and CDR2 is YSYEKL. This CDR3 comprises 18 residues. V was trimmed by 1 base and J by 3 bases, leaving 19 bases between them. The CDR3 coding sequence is TGCGCCAGCAGCCAAGGGCAGGGGACGAAATTGGACAAAAACATTCAGTACTTC. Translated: CASSQGQGTKLDKNIQYF.

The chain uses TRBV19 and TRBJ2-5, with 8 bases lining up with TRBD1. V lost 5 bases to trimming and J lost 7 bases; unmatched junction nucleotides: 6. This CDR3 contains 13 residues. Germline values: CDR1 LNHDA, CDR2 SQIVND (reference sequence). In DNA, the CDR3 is TGTGCCAGTAGTTCTACAGGGGGTTCGACCCAGTACTTC. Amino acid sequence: CASSSTGGSTQYF.

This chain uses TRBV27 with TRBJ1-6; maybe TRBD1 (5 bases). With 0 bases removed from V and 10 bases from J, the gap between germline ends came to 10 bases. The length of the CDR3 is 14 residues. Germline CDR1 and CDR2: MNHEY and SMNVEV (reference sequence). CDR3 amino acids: CASSLSAGLSPLHF. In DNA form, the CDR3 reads TGTGCCAGCAGTTTATCGGCGGGGCTCTCACCCCTCCACTTT.

The CDR3 nucleotides read TGTGCCAGTAGTATAGCTGGTAGATCCACCGGGGAGCTGTTTTTT. Its protein is CASSIAGRSTGELFF. This chain joins TRBV19 and TRBJ2-2; D unclear. The V gene's germline CDR1 is LNHDA and CDR2 SQIVND (reference sequence). V lost 1 base, J lost 4 bases, and 10 bases lay in between. This CDR3 contains 15 residues.

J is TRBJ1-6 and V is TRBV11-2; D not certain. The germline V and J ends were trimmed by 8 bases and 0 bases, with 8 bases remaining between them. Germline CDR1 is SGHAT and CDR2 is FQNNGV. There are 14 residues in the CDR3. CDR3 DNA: TGTGCCAGCCAGATCTCCTCCTATAATTCACCCCTCCACTTT. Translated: CASQISSYNSPLHF.

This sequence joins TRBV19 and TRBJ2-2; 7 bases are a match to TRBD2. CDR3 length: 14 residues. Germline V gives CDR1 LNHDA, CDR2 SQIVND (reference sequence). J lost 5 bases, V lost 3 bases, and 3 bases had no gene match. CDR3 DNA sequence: TGTGCCAGTAGTATCGGGGGAGGGACCGGGGAGCTGTTTTTT. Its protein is CASSIGGGTGELFF.

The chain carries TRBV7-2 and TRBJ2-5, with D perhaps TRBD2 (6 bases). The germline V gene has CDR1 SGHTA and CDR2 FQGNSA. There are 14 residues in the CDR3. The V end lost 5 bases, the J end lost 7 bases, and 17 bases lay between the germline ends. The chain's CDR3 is CASSPSGPPWTQYF. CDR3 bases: TGTGCCAGCAGCCCCAGCGGGCCGCCGTGGACCCAGTACTTC.

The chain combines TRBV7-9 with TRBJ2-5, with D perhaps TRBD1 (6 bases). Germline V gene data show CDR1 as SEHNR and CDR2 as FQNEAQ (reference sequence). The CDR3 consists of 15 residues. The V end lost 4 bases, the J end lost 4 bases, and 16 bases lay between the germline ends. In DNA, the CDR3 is TGTGCCAGCAGCTCCATGTCAGGGGTTGGAGAGACCCAGTACTTC. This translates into CASSSMSGVGETQYF.

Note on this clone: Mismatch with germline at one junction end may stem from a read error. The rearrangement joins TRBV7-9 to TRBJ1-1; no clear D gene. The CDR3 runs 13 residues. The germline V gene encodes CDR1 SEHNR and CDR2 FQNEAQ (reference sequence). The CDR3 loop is CSSSQDTGTEAFF. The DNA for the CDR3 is TGTTCCAGCAGCCAAGATACCGGCACTGAAGCTTTCTTT.

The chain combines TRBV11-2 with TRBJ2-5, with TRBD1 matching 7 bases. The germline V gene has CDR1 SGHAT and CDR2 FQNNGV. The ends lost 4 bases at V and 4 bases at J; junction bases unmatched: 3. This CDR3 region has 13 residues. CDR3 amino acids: CASSYRDRETQYF. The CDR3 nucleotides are TGTGCCAGCAGCTACCGGGACAGAGAGACCCAGTACTTC.

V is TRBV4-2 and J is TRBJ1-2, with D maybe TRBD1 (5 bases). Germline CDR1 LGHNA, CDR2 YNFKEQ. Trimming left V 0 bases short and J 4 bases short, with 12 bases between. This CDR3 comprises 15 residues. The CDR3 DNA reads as TGTGCCAGCAGCCAAGATGCGGGGCCGAGCTATGGCTACACCTTC. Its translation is CASSQDAGPSYGYTF.

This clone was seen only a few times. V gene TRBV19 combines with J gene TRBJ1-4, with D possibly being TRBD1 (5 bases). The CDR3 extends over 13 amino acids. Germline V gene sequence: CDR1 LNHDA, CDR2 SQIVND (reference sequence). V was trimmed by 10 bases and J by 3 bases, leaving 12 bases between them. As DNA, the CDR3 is TGTGCCACTAATGGAGGGGCTAATGAAAAACTGTTTTTT. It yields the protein CATNGGANEKLFF.

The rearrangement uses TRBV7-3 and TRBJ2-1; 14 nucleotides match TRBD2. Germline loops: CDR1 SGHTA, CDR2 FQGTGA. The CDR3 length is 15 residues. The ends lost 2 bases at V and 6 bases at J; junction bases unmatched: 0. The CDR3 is CASSLGTSGSNEQFF. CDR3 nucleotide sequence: TGTGCCAGCAGCTTAGGGACTAGCGGGAGCAATGAGCAGTTCTTC.

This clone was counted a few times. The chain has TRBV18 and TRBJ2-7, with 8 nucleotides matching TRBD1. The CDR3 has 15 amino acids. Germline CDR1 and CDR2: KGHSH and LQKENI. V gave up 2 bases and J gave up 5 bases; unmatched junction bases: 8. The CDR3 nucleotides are TGTGCCAGCTCACCAAAGGGCCAGGGGGCACACGAGCAGTACTTC. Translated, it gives CASSPKGQGAHEQYF.

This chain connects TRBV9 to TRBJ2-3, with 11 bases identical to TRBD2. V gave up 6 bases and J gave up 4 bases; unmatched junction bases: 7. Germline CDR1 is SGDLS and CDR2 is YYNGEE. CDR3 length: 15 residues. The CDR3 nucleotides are TGTGCCAGCACCCTAGCGGGGGGCTCCGCAGATACGCAGTATTTT. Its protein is CASTLAGGSADTQYF.

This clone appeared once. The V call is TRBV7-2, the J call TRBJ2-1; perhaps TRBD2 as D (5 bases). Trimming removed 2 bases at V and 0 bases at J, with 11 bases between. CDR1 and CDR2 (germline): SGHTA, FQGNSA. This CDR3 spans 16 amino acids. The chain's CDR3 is CASSLSPAVSYNEQFF. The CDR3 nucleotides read TGTGCCAGCAGCTTATCCCCAGCGGTCTCCTACAATGAGCAGTTCTTC.